Sequencing of this TCR beta chain was carried out in a study of blood T cell repertoires in COVID-19. Background on the study: Specimens from acute and convalescent COVID-19 originated in the United States, Italy and Spain. T cells, B-cell-depleted T cells, or PBMCs provided the cDNA or gDNA that served as material.

In the study's own analysis: Amplification of reference gene primers was used by the study to estimate nucleated cell counts. The table came from immunoSEQ multiplex PCR; TCRdb's copy has only in-frame clones and leaves some out. Clonal size and the V and J genes are those of that table, whereas D and trimming came from the DNA. The sample includes 200,000 to 250,000 clones, 82% seen only once; the top ten take approximately 3.5%. Germline V gene data show CDR1 as MNHEY and CDR2 as SVGAGI. With 6 bases clipped from V and 7 bases from J, the junction kept 9 bases outside the gene matches. CDR3 length: 15 amino acids.

This sequence joins TRBV6-5 and TRBJ1-2, with TRBD1 matching over 12 bases. This clonotype was obtained from a woman aged 18-35 years with acute or convalescent COVID-19. Sequenced: peripheral blood. CDR3 nucleotide sequence: TGTGCCAGCAGCCCGGGACAGGGGGCGCCGCGTGGCTACACCTTC. Its protein product is CASSPGQGAPRGYTF.